The clone carrying this T cell receptor beta chain has a handful of counts. Profiles of TCR beta VDJ and CDR3 were generated from a genomic DNA template. TCRdb re-analysed the reads in MiXCR, keeping a single row per CDR3 protein. The sample lists about 220,000 distinct CDR3 sequences; approximately 50% were seen once. Germline CDR1 ENHRY, CDR2 SYGVKD. Between the trimmed V and J ends, which lost 0 bases and 0 bases, there was a span of 9 bases. The CDR3 is 16 residues long. This entry belongs to a study of CD8+CD57+ T cells in acquired aplastic anemia. Patients selected for sequencing had displayed CD8+CD57+ cell expansion by flow cytometry.

The sequencing input was sorted CD4+, CD8+, or CD8+CD57+ T cells (not recorded which) from PBMCs. The clonotype was recovered from a human donor with aplastic anemia. J is TRBJ1-5 and V is TRBV10-3; D not resolved. CDR3 sequence reads: CAISESNADSNQPQHF. The CDR3 nucleotides read TGTGCCATCAGTGAGTCGAATGCAGATAGCAATCAGCCCCAGCATTTT.